Each of the 6 T cell receptor beta chains below was sequenced from the same sample in a study of blood T cells in healthy people across ages. The second PCR ran about 6 to 12 cycles with a sample-barcoded 5' primer and J-beta primers. MiXCR, run by TCRdb on the 5' RACE reads, gives a single entry per CDR3 protein. The top ten clones hold 9.5% to 13% of a sample with about 930,000 distinct CDR3 sequences, 29% of them seen once. These sequences were also reported in another study, on T cells of mothers and their children.

The sequenced sample consisted of blood. These receptors came from a woman between 40 and 50 years old in good health.

This clonotype was detected only once. This chain uses TRBV30 with TRBJ1-2, with 7 bases identical to TRBD1. Losses at the gene ends were 0 bases for V and 8 bases for J; bases not matched to a gene: 9. The germline CDR1 and CDR2 sequences are GTSNPN and SVGIG (reference sequence). This CDR3 has 14 residues. CDR3 amino acids: CAWSVRRGGGGYTF. For the CDR3, the DNA is TGTGCCTGGAGTGTACGGCGGGGAGGGGGCGGCTACACCTTC.

The chain uses TRBV18 and TRBJ2-7; a weak D match, TRBD2 (5 bases). V dropped 7 bases and J dropped 4 bases, with 14 bases sitting between them. Germline V gene sequence: CDR1 KGHSH, CDR2 LQKENI. The CDR3 length is 13 residues. CDR3 in DNA: TGTGCCAGCTACCAAAGCGGAGGTTACGAGCAGTACTTC. Protein: CASYQSGGYEQYF.

V and J are TRBV20-1 and TRBJ2-3; TRBD2 matches 7 bases. V trimming: 6 bases; J trimming: 1 base; junction bases outside the gene matches: 10. Germline CDR1 reads DFQATT; CDR2 reads SNEGSKA (reference sequence). The CDR3 has 15 amino acids. CDR3 DNA sequence: TGCAGTGCAAAGGGCGGGAGCTATGGCACAGATACGCAGTATTTT. This encodes CSAKGGSYGTDTQYF.

This chain connects TRBV7-2 to TRBJ1-6; no clear D. The CDR3 has 15 amino acids. Germline V gives CDR1 SGHTA, CDR2 FQGNSA. V was pared by 4 bases and J by 8 bases, with 15 bases between. For the CDR3, the DNA is TGTGCCAGCAGCTCGGCGGGCGGGAGATATTCACCCCTCCACTTT. Translating gives CASSSAGGRYSPLHF.

The sample holds many counts of this clonotype. The chain uses TRBV29-1 and TRBJ2-7; 9 positions agree with TRBD1. Germline V lookup: CDR1 SQVTM, CDR2 ANQGSEA. The CDR3 is made up of 13 amino acids. Trimming removed 7 bases from V and 1 base from J; junction bases left unmatched: 5. CDR3 DNA: TGCAGCGCAGGACAGGGGACTTCCTACGAGCAGTACTTC. It specifies CSAGQGTSYEQYF.

With respect to this clonotype: A much larger clone lies a single base off, so this may be a read error. The chain is built from TRBV15 and TRBJ1-2, with unresolved D. Germline V gene data show CDR1 as LNHNV and CDR2 as YYDKDF (reference sequence). The CDR3 consists of 12 residues. V dropped 0 bases and J dropped 7 bases, with 6 bases sitting between them. In DNA, the CDR3 is TGTGCCACCAGCAGAGAATCGGGTGGCTACACCTTC. It yields the protein CATSRESGGYTF.